These 26 T cell receptor beta chains share one sample of origin, sequenced in a study of T-cell memory formation after mild COVID-19. One entry per CDR3 protein, called by TCRdb with MiXCR from the 5' RACE reads. The repertoire has some 150,000 distinct CDR3 sequences, approximately 25% of them found once; the top ten carry around a quarter. What was sequenced was PBMCs or a T cell subset sorted from them (not recorded which). The receptors were gathered from an adult woman who had mild COVID-19 (a few samples of this study predate the infection). Cell type and time point are not known.

The V call is TRBV12-3 or TRBV12-4, the J call TRBJ2-3; weak D call: TRBD2 (6 bases). Trimming took off 5 bases at V and 2 bases at J, with 17 bases between the two ends. This CDR3 has 16 amino acids. The CDR3 coding sequence is TGTGCCAGCAGTCTAAGTGGTAGCGGATCCACAGATACGCAGTATTTT. Translated: CASSLSGSGSTDTQYF.

This clonotype was counted only a few times. The V call is TRBV27, the J call TRBJ1-2, with 12 bases matching TRBD1. This CDR3 has 17 residues. The V and J ends lost 0 bases and 4 bases, in that order; junction bases with no gene match: 6. CDR1 and CDR2 from the germline V gene are MNHEY and SMNVEV (reference sequence). CDR3 residues: CASSLSWRDRGPYGYTF. Here the CDR3 DNA reads TGTGCCAGCAGTTTATCTTGGCGGGACAGGGGGCCCTATGGCTACACCTTC.

The gene calls are TRBV24-1 and TRBJ1-5, with no clear D. This CDR3 comprises 13 residues. The ends were cut back, 4 bases at V and 9 bases at J, with 12 bases in the middle. The germline V gene encodes CDR1 KGHDR and CDR2 SFDVKD. CDR3 in amino acids: CATSDISGRPQHF. The DNA for the CDR3 is TGTGCCACCAGTGACATATCCGGTCGGCCCCAGCATTTT.

There are a few counts of this clonotype. V is TRBV7-2 and J is TRBJ2-1; D is ambiguous. CDR3 length: 13 residues. Per the germline V gene, CDR1 is SGHTA and CDR2 is FQGNSA. V was trimmed by 3 bases and J by 3 bases, leaving 6 bases between them. DNA for the CDR3: TGTGCCAGCAGCTTTTATTTCTACAATGAGCAGTTCTTC. Translation: CASSFYFYNEQFF.

This clonotype was counted between two and nine times. The chain couples TRBV29-1 to TRBJ2-5; no clear D gene. There are 13 residues in the CDR3. The V end lost 1 base, the J end lost 1 base, and 7 bases lay between the germline ends. Germline CDR1 SQVTM, CDR2 ANQGSEA. In DNA form, the CDR3 reads TGCAGCGTTGAAGGGGGTTTCCAAGAGACCCAGTACTTC. Translated, it gives CSVEGGFQETQYF.

This clonotype was observed a few times. CDR3 residues: CASSDAYGDGETQYF. CDR3 DNA: TGTGCCAGCAGTGACGCCTACGGGGACGGAGAGACCCAGTACTTC. The genes are TRBV25-1 and TRBJ2-5; D is perhaps TRBD1 or TRBD2 (5 bases each). This CDR3 contains 15 residues. Germline CDR1 reads MGHDK; CDR2 reads SYGVNS. Between the trimmed V and J ends, which lost 3 bases and 4 bases, there was a span of 15 bases.

The chain carries TRBV6-6 and TRBJ2-7; no firm D call. Trimming stripped 4 bases from V and 4 bases from J, with 17 bases between. The length of the CDR3 is 15 residues. CDR1 MNHNY and CDR2 SVGAGI come from the germline V gene (reference sequence). The CDR3 sequence: CASSSPRNYPYEQYF. The CDR3 DNA reads TGTGCCAGCAGTTCCCCCAGGAACTATCCTTACGAGCAGTACTTC.

This clonotype was counted a few times. The chain combines TRBV5-6 with TRBJ1-1; possibly TRBD1 for D (5 bases). Deletions cut 4 bases from V and 0 bases from J, with 7 bases between. Per germline, CDR1 SGHDT and CDR2 YYEEEE. The CDR3 loop spans 13 amino acids. The chain's CDR3 is CASSDRLNTEAFF. The CDR3 region has the DNA TGTGCCAGCAGCGACAGATTGAACACTGAAGCTTTCTTT.

The V and J genes are TRBV6-2 or TRBV6-3 and TRBJ2-6; D is uncertain. Trimming removed 6 bases from V and 0 bases from J, with 18 bases in between. This CDR3 spans 18 amino acids. Germline-derived CDR1 and CDR2 are MNHEY and SVGEGT. For the CDR3, the DNA is TGTGCCAGCAGCTGGGTGCAGCCGTCTAACTCTGGGGCCAACGTCCTGACTTTC. Translated, it gives CASSWVQPSNSGANVLTF.

This clonotype was picked up a small number of times. V usage is TRBV3-1 and J usage is TRBJ1-6; D is unclear. The CDR3 totals 17 residues. In germline, CDR1 is LGHDT, CDR2 YNNKEL (reference sequence). The V end was cut by 4 bases, the J end by 3 bases, with 16 bases between. This chain's CDR3 is CASSPGLVRGYNSPLHF. The CDR3 nucleotides read TGTGCCAGCAGCCCCGGGCTGGTTCGGGGCTATAATTCACCCCTCCACTTT.

This clonotype was seen only once. The CDR3 spells CASSALAGGRQDTQYF. CDR3 bases: TGTGCCAGCAGTGCTCTAGCGGGGGGGCGTCAAGATACGCAGTATTTT. The chain links TRBV7-6 to TRBJ2-3; TRBD2 agrees at 12 bases. The CDR3 is made up of 16 amino acids. Looked up from germline, CDR1 is SGHVS and CDR2 is FNYEAQ. After removal of 6 bases from V and 5 bases from J, the junction contained 9 bases not matched to a gene.

This clonotype appeared a single time. The chain uses TRBV20-1 and TRBJ2-4, with TRBD2 matching over 12 bases. The CDR3 length is 12 residues. Germline values: CDR1 DFQATT, CDR2 SNEGSKA (reference sequence). Unmatched junction bases numbered 0, after V lost 5 bases and J lost 7 bases. The CDR3 bases are TGCAGTGCTCTAGCGGGAGGGAACATTCAGTACTTC. Residues: CSALAGGNIQYF.

This clonotype turned up a few times. This chain connects TRBV13 to TRBJ2-7, with a possible D match to TRBD2 (6 bases). The CDR3 sequence is 16 residues long. The V end lost 5 bases, the J end lost 5 bases, and 22 bases lay between the germline ends. Germline assignment: CDR1 PRHDT and CDR2 FYEKMQ (reference sequence). The CDR3 spells CASSPTQAGPVDEQYF. In DNA form, the CDR3 reads TGTGCCAGCAGCCCCACCCAAGCGGGCCCAGTGGACGAGCAGTACTTC.

This clonotype came up a few times. The rearrangement links TRBV14 to TRBJ1-5, with D perhaps matching TRBD1 (6 bases). The CDR3 totals 14 residues. V was shortened by 1 base and J by 2 bases, with 6 bases between the two germline ends. CDR1 is SGHDN, CDR2 FVKESK, per germline. The CDR3 nucleotides read TGTGCCAGCAGCCAAGGACAGGGCAATCAGCCCCAGCATTTT. Its translation: CASSQGQGNQPQHF.

The chain carries TRBV4-2 and TRBJ2-3; 13 bases are shared with TRBD2. CDR1 LGHNA and CDR2 YNFKEQ come from the germline V gene. This CDR3 region has 16 residues. Losses at the gene ends were 1 base for V and 4 bases for J; bases not matched to a gene: 2. Here the CDR3 DNA reads TGTGCCAGCAGCCAAGGGACTAGCGGGAGCCCAGATACGCAGTATTTT. It yields the protein CASSQGTSGSPDTQYF.

This clonotype appeared a few times. V usage is TRBV20-1 and J usage is TRBJ1-1; possibly TRBD1 for D (6 bases). Germline V lookup: CDR1 DFQATT, CDR2 SNEGSKA (reference sequence). This CDR3 has 14 amino acids. V shed 4 bases and J shed 0 bases, with 12 bases lying between them. The chain's CDR3 is CSAIYRAMNTEAFF. The CDR3 DNA is TGCAGTGCTATTTACAGGGCCATGAACACTGAAGCTTTCTTT.

This clonotype has a handful of counts. The J gene is TRBJ2-1, the V gene TRBV11-2, with TRBD2 identical over 9 bases. Unmatched junction bases numbered 4, after V lost 5 bases and J lost 2 bases. CDR3 length equals 15 residues. The V gene's germline CDR1 is SGHAT and CDR2 FQNNGV. DNA for the CDR3: TGTGCCAGCAGCCCAATAGCGGGAGCCTACAATGAGCAGTTCTTC. Translated, it gives CASSPIAGAYNEQFF. The full variable domain, with the rest looked up from reference TRBV11-2 and TRBJ2-1, is EAGVAQSPRYKIIEKRQSVAFWCNPISGHATLYWYQQILGQGPKLLIQFQNNGVVDDSQLPKDRFSAERLKGVDSTLKIQPAKLEDSAVYLCASSPIAGAYNEQFFGPGTRLTVL.

This clonotype occurred a few times. The chain uses TRBV20-1 and TRBJ1-2; unclear D gene. Germline V CDR1 and CDR2: DFQATT, SNEGSKA (reference sequence). Trimming stripped 5 bases from V and 8 bases from J, with 12 bases between. CDR3 size: 11 residues. CDR3 sequence (DNA): TGCAGTGCTCGACCCCCATACGGCTACACCTTC. Amino acid sequence: CSARPPYGYTF.

In this sample, this clonotype turned up many times. The rearrangement uses TRBV4-2 and TRBJ1-2, with 7 bases that match TRBD1. Germline CDR1 and CDR2: LGHNA and YNFKEQ. There are 15 residues in the CDR3. V was pared by 4 bases and J by 0 bases, with 5 bases of the junction left unmatched. The CDR3 protein is CASSPPGQSNYGYTF. The CDR3 DNA reads TGTGCCAGCAGCCCCCCGGGACAGTCTAACTATGGCTACACCTTC.

This clonotype was seen a few times. This sequence joins TRBV14 and TRBJ2-7; 7 bases align to TRBD1. CDR1 and CDR2 from the germline V gene are SGHDN and FVKESK. Trimming at V came to 3 bases and at J to 3 bases, leaving 2 bases not matched to a gene. The CDR3 is 13 amino acids. Written as DNA, the CDR3 is TGTGCCAGCAGCCATTGGACAGGCTACGAGCAGTACTTC. Encoded protein: CASSHWTGYEQYF. The full variable domain, rest sourced from reference TRBV14 and TRBJ2-7, is EAGVTQFPSHSVIEKGQTVTLRCDPISGHDNLYWYRRVMGKEIKFLLHFVKESKQDESGMPNNRFLAERTGGTYSTLKVQPAELEDSGVYFCASSHWTGYEQYFGPGTRLTVT.

This sequence joins TRBV27 and TRBJ1-2; maybe TRBD1 (5 bases). Germline V gene data show CDR1 as MNHEY and CDR2 as SMNVEV (reference sequence). Trimming took off 8 bases at V and 3 bases at J, with 13 bases between the two ends. CDR3 length: 13 amino acids. CDR3 in DNA: TGTGCCAGCTTTGGGGCCGAGGACTATGGCTACACCTTC. This gives the protein CASFGAEDYGYTF.

The chain uses TRBV4-2 and TRBJ2-1, with D unresolved. The germline V and J ends were trimmed by 1 base and 9 bases, with 19 bases remaining between them. CDR3 length: 16 residues. Germline CDR1 LGHNA, CDR2 YNFKEQ. CDR3 in amino acids: CASSQAARPPWSEQFF. Written as DNA, the CDR3 is TGTGCCAGCAGCCAAGCGGCGCGCCCGCCCTGGAGTGAGCAGTTCTTC.

The gene calls are TRBV18 and TRBJ1-2, with no clear D. V was pared by 5 bases and J by 4 bases, with 5 bases between. This CDR3 has 11 residues. CDR1 and CDR2 from the germline V gene are KGHSH and LQKENI. In nucleotides, the CDR3 is TGTGCCAGCTCAGACGCCTATGGCTACACCTTC. It encodes CASSDAYGYTF.

This clonotype has just one count. V usage is TRBV9 and J usage is TRBJ2-3, with 10 bases fitting TRBD2. After removal of 2 bases from V and 2 bases from J, the junction contained 5 bases not matched to a gene. Germline V gene data show CDR1 as SGDLS and CDR2 as YYNGEE. The CDR3 has 16 residues. The chain's CDR3 is CASSVGSGGFTDTQYF. The CDR3 nucleotides read TGTGCCAGCAGCGTGGGTAGCGGGGGGTTCACAGATACGCAGTATTTT.

This clonotype has just a few counts. The J gene is TRBJ2-1, the V gene TRBV11-1; D perhaps matches TRBD1 (6 bases). Germline V CDR1 and CDR2: SGHAT, FQDESV (reference sequence). The length of the CDR3 is 16 residues. Deletions cut 5 bases from V and 2 bases from J, with 16 bases between. CDR3 nucleotide sequence: TGTGCCAGCAGCGCCGCCCTGGGGGACACCTACAATGAGCAGTTCTTC. Protein sequence: CASSAALGDTYNEQFF.

This clonotype was observed a handful of times. CDR3 nucleotide sequence: TGTGCCAGCAGCTTAGTATCACAGTATGGCTACACCTTC. Protein product: CASSLVSQYGYTF. V usage is TRBV7-2 and J usage is TRBJ1-2; no definite D call. V was clipped by 1 base and J by 5 bases, with 8 bases between them. Germline CDR1 reads SGHTA; CDR2 reads FQGNSA. This CDR3 region has 13 residues.